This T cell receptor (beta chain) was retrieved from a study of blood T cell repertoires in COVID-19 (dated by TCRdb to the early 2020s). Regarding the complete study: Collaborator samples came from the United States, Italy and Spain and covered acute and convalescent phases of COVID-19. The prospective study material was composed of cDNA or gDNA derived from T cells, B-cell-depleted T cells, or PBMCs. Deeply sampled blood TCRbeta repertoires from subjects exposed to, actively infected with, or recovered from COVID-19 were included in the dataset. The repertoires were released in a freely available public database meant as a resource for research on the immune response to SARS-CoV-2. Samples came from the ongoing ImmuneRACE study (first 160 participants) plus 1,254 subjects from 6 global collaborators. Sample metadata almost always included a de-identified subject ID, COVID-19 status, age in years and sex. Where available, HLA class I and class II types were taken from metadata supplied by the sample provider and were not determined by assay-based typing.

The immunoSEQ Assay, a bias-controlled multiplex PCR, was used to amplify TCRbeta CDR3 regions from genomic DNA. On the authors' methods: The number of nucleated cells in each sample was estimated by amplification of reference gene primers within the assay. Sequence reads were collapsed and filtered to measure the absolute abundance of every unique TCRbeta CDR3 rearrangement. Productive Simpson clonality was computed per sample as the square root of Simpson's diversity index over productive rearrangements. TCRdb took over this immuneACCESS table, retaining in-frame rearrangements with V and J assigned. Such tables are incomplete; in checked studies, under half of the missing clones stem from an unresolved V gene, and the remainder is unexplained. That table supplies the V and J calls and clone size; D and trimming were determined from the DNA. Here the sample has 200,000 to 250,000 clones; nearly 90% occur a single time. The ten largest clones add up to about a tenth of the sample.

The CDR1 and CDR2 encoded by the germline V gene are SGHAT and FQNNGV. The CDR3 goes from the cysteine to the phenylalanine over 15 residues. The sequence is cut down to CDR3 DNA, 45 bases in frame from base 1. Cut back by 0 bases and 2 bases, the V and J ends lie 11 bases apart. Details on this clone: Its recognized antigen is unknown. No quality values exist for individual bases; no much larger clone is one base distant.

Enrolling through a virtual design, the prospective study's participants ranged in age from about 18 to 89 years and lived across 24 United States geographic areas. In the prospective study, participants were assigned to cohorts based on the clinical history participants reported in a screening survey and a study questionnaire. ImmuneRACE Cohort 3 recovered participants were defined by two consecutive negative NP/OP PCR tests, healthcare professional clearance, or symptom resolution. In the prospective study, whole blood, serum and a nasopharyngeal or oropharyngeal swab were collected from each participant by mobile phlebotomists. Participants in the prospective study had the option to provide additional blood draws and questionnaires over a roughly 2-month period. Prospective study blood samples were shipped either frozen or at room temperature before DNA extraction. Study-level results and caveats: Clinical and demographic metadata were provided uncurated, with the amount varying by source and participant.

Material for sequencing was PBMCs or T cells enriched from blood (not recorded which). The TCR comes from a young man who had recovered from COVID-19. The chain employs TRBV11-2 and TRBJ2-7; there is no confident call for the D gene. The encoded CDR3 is CASSLESTGAYEQYF. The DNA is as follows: TGTGCCAGCAGCTTAGAATCCACCGGAGCCTACGAGCAGTACTTC.